This record looks at one TCR beta chain sequence and its context. Its specificity is unknown. TCR beta CDR3 region amplification was performed from RNA transcripts. The primer set for the first-round RT-PCR of the TCR CDR3 was HTBI. TCRdb re-called the multiplex PCR reads through MiXCR, storing one row per CDR3 protein. The data contain almost 600,000 distinct CDR3 sequences, around 46% of them singletons. CDR3 length: 11 residues. Looked up from germline, CDR1 is SQVTM and CDR2 is ANQGSEA. V was cut by 6 bases and J by 8 bases, with 13 bases left in between. Each patient was aged 18 to 65 and had newly diagnosed hyperthyroidism of under 2 months' duration. Thyroid ultrasound and orbital computed tomography, with clinical symptoms and serum thyroxine and TRAb, informed diagnoses. This specimen comes from a study of T cells in Graves' hyperthyroidism and ophthalmopathy. Study conclusions and caveats: Researchers report that a 13 V-J model separated ophthalmopathy from stable hyperthyroidism.

Sequenced: peripheral blood or thyroid tissue (not recorded which). The source is a woman younger than 30 with Graves' hyperthyroidism. The chain combines TRBV29-1 with TRBJ1-2, with D unresolved. This CDR3 is CSVYGVGGYTF. CDR3 coding DNA: TGCAGCGTGTACGGGGTGGGAGGCTACACCTTC.